Listed below are T cell receptor beta chains from one sample, sequenced in a study of T-cell reconstitution after alpha-beta-depleted transplantation in children. TCRdb re-called the PCR reads through MiXCR, storing one row per CDR3 protein. The data contain about 420,000 distinct CDR3 sequences, 11% of them seen just once; the ten biggest clones take up over 4.5%. Sequencing was performed on PBMCs from the stem cell graft donor, taken from the stem cell graft. These receptors were taken from a human donor who donated a stem cell graft to a child with acute myeloid leukemia. Each CDR3 is given with its conserved first and last residue. D genes are given only for firm matches. Expanded clones get a size class; other rows say once, few or many, or leave the size out.

>-|TRBD2|TRBJ2-1|TRBV7-3
CASSLKSRSGGGAVNEQFF
TGTGCCAGCAGCTTAAAGTCCCGGTCTGGCGGGGGGGCCGTGAATGAGCAGTTCTTC
>few|TRBD1|TRBJ2-5|TRBV29-1
CSVGETGSLGTQYF
TGCAGCGTTGGGGAGACAGGGAGTCTCGGGACCCAGTACTTC
>few|-|TRBJ2-1|TRBV12-3/TRBV12-4
CASSLGAGAATPEQFF
TGTGCCAGCAGTTTAGGGGCAGGGGCCGCGACGCCTGAGCAGTTCTTC
>many|TRBD1|TRBJ1-5|TRBV4-3
CASSQDLGQGRGNQPQHF
TGCGCCAGCAGCCAAGATCTCGGACAGGGGCGAGGCAATCAGCCCCAGCATTTT
>few|-|TRBJ1-4|TRBV4-2
CASSQDRLEKLFF
TGTGCCAGCAGCCAAGATAGGTTGGAAAAACTGTTTTTT
>many|TRBD1|TRBJ1-6|TRBV5-1
CASRDPGQTSPLHF
TGCGCCAGCAGAGATCCGGGACAGACTTCACCCCTCCACTTT
>-|TRBD1|TRBJ2-3|TRBV6-1
CASSPDRVAADTQYF
TGTGCCAGCAGTCCCGACAGGGTAGCCGCAGATACGCAGTATTTT
>-|TRBD2|TRBJ2-1|TRBV11-2
CASSTGLAGDYNEQFF
TGTGCCAGCAGCACAGGACTAGCGGGAGACTACAATGAGCAGTTCTTC
>-|-|TRBJ2-7|TRBV9
CASSRQARGDDEQYF
TGTGCCAGCAGTCGTCAGGCCCGAGGGGACGACGAGCAGTACTTC
>-|-|TRBJ2-5|TRBV10-3
CAISEEGFRPETQYF
TGTGCCATCAGTGAGGAGGGATTTCGACCAGAGACCCAGTACTTC
>once|-|TRBJ1-1|TRBV12-3/TRBV12-4
CASSWQEHTEAFF
TGTGCCAGCAGTTGGCAGGAGCACACTGAAGCTTTCTTT
>few|-|TRBJ1-2|TRBV6-1
CASSEVLRNYGYTF
TGTGCCAGCAGTGAAGTCTTACGGAACTATGGCTACACCTTC